The TCR beta chain described here comes from a study of blood T cell repertoires in COVID-19. On the study more broadly: Samples representing acute and convalescent COVID-19 were sourced from the United States, Italy and Spain. Sources were T cells, B-cell-depleted T cells, or PBMCs; the material itself was cDNA or gDNA.

The CDR3 contains 14 residues. Trimming cost V 10 bases and J 4 bases; bases outside gene matches: 11. CDR1 and CDR2 from the germline V gene are MNHEY and SVGAGI. Authors' analysis steps: Reference gene primer amplification yielded estimated nucleated cell counts. Sequencing used immunoSEQ multiplex PCR; TCRdb keeps in-frame clones, though not all of them. Clone size and V and J calls were adopted from that table, with D and trimming inferred from the DNA. The sample contains 9,500 to 15,000 clones, roughly nine tenths of which appear only once. The sequence was obtained from a man between 65 and 85 years old with active COVID-19. The chain uses TRBV6-5 and TRBJ1-1; 8 bases align to TRBD1. The sequenced sample consisted of peripheral blood. In nucleotides, the CDR3 is TGTGCCACCAACCTCGACAGGGGCAGCACTGAAGCTTTCTTT. This codes for CATNLDRGSTEAFF.